The clone carrying this T cell receptor (beta chain) was observed a handful of times. Antigen specificity is unknown. The source of the sample is a study of T-cell memory formation after mild COVID-19. Study-level results: Among CD4+ contracting clones, most were CM and EM, and CD8+ ones EMRA.

Germline V CDR1 and CDR2: MNHEY, SMNVEV (reference sequence). The length of the CDR3 is 15 residues. V was clipped by 7 bases and J by 3 bases; unmatched bases: 7. Constant-segment primers and 5'RACE yielded cDNA libraries for TCR alpha and TCR beta, each carrying sample barcodes and UMIs. TCRdb fed the 5' RACE reads into MiXCR, producing one record per CDR3 protein. Among approximately 400,000 distinct CDR3 sequences listed, over 15% were seen once. The TCR comes from a man aged 18 to 35 who had mild COVID-19 (a few samples of this study predate the infection). Cell type and time point are not known. The material sequenced was PBMCs or a T cell subset sorted from them (not recorded which). The rearrangement joins TRBV27 to TRBJ2-7; 12 bases are a match to TRBD2. The CDR3, as DNA: TGTGCCAGCAAACCCACTAGCGGGGGGTACTACGAGCAGTACTTC. This encodes CASKPTSGGYYEQYF.